These 5 T cell receptor beta chains were all obtained from the same sample, sequenced in a study of cytomegalovirus exposure and HLA in healthy donors. In the PCR, 60 Vbeta and 13 Jbeta primers were used. TCRdb's table, derived via immunoSEQ multiplex PCR, lists solely in-frame clones and lacks some. The sample has 170,000 or so clones; around 80% are singletons. The sample comprised PBMCs. The receptors were gathered from a woman aged 45-60 years in good health and CMV-seropositive.

A single count supports this clone. The chain couples TRBV5-1 to TRBJ2-1; tentative D call: TRBD2 (6 bases). From germline, CDR1 is SGHRS and CDR2 YFSETQ. The ends were cut back, 0 bases at V and 6 bases at J, with 13 bases in the middle. CDR3 size: 15 residues. The CDR3 DNA reads as TGCGCCAGCAGCTTGGCCGGGGGAAGTATCAATGAGCAGTTCTTC. This gives the protein CASSLAGGSINEQFF.

A word on this clone: An end of the junction does not agree with germline; a read error may underlie this. The chain recombines TRBV7-3 with TRBJ2-2; TRBD2 matches 16 bases. This CDR3 comprises 18 residues. Germline values: CDR1 SGHTA, CDR2 FQGTGA. CDR3 in DNA: TGTGCCAGCAGCATAACGGGACTAGCGGGGGGGCCGACCGGGGAGCTGTTTTTT. Translating it yields CASSITGLAGGPTGELFF. The full variable domain, its missing parts supplied by reference TRBV7-3 and TRBJ2-2, is GAGVSQTPSNKVTEKGKYVELRCDPISGHTALYWYRQSLGQGPEFLIYFQGTGAADDSGLPNDRFFAVRPEGSVSTLKIQRTERGDSAVYLCASSITGLAGGPTGELFFGEGSRLTVL.

V gene TRBV6-5 combines with J gene TRBJ2-1; 10 positions agree with TRBD2. CDR1 MNHEY and CDR2 SVGAGI come from the germline V gene. V shed 4 bases, J shed 3 bases, and the junction held 6 bases outside the gene matches. The CDR3 is 16 amino acids. The CDR3 bases are TGTGCCAGCAGTTTCCTAGCGGGGGAGATCTACAATGAGCAGTTCTTC. Translating it yields CASSFLAGEIYNEQFF.

The DNA of the CDR3 is TGTGCCACCTCGAGAGTACCCATCTATGGCTACACCTTC. This gives the protein CATSRVPIYGYTF. The chain couples TRBV11-2 to TRBJ1-2; D uncertain. The CDR3 contains 13 residues. V was trimmed by 10 bases and J by 4 bases, leaving 16 bases between them. Germline V CDR1 and CDR2: SGHAT, FQNNGV.

The J gene is TRBJ2-1, the V gene TRBV5-5, with a possible D match to TRBD1 (6 bases). The germline V gene has CDR1 SGHKS and CDR2 YYEKEE (reference sequence). The V end was cut by 4 bases, the J end by 0 bases, with 14 bases between. The CDR3 is made up of 16 amino acids. The CDR3, as DNA: TGTGCCAGCAGCCCTTACTCGGACAGCTCCTACAATGAGCAGTTCTTC. Translating it yields CASSPYSDSSYNEQFF.